The rows below give T cell receptor beta chains drawn from one sample of a study of blood T cells in healthy people across ages. TCRdb re-analysed the 5' RACE reads in MiXCR, keeping a single row per CDR3 protein. The sample has 1.5 million to 2 million distinct CDR3 sequences, about 39% seen once. Source material: blood. These receptor sequences come from a human donor in good health. Both conserved end residues are trimmed from each CDR3.

v_gene	j_gene	CDR3aa
TRBV12-3/TRBV12-4	TRBJ1-5	ASSLSESNQPQH
TRBV4-1	TRBJ2-3	ASSQGTLAGDTQY
TRBV10-3	TRBJ1-1	AISPDMSYTEAF
TRBV7-2	TRBJ2-7	ASSWDRFSYEQY
TRBV3-1	TRBJ1-6	ASSLQVNGSPLH
TRBV29-1	TRBJ2-5	SVSTSGGEAQY
TRBV6-1	TRBJ2-5	ASSIPTGGKETQY
TRBV7-6	TRBJ2-6	ASSLLVGVTSGANVLT
TRBV5-1	TRBJ2-3	ASSLQTGSILGDTQY
TRBV20-1	TRBJ2-1	SALGVLASGGNNEQF
TRBV12-5	TRBJ1-5	ASGLETDQPQH
TRBV29-1	TRBJ2-5	SGLRGGAQETQY
TRBV7-2	TRBJ2-1	ASSPKSDRDSSYNEQF
TRBV28	TRBJ1-1	ASMVGVRTEAF
TRBV7-8	TRBJ1-2	ASSQPRIPGGYT
TRBV7-2	TRBJ1-1	ASSQTGGGSVAF